This TCR beta chain was observed in a study of CD8 T cells in ankylosing spondylitis. TCRdb ran MiXCR on the 5' RACE reads and lists one entry per CDR3 protein. The sample contains approximately 250,000 distinct CDR3 sequences, roughly 8% of which appear only once. V gave up 3 bases and J gave up 4 bases, with 19 bases separating them. This CDR3 spans 17 amino acids. Per germline, CDR1 SGHAT and CDR2 FQNNGV. Ten or more counts support this clonotype. Sequencing input: blood, either unsorted or a sorted T cell fraction (not recorded which). The clonotype originates from a female donor with ankylosing spondylitis or in good health (not recorded which). The chain is built from TRBV11-2 and TRBJ2-1; TRBD2 might be the D (5 bases). Written as DNA, the CDR3 is TGTGCCAGCAGCTTTCAGTTGAGGGTTACTGAATACAATGAGCAGTTCTTC. Translated, it gives CASSFQLRVTEYNEQFF.